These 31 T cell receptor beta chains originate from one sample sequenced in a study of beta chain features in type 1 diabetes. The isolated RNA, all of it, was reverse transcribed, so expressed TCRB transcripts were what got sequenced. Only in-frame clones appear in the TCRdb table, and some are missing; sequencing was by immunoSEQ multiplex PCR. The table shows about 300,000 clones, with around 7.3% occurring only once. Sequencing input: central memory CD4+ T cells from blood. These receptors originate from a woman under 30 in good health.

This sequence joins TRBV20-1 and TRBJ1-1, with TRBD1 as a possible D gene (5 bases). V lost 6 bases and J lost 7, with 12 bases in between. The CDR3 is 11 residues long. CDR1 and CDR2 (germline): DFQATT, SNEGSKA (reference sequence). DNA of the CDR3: TGCAGTGCCCCGGGACTGGTTGAAGCTTTCTTT. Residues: CSAPGLVEAFF.

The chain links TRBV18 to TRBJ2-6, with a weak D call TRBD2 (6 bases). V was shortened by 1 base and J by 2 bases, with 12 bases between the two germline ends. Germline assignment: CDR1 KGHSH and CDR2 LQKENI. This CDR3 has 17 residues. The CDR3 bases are TGTGCCAGCTCACCACTAGCGGCGTGGGCTGGGGCCAACGTCCTGACTTTC. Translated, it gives CASSPLAAWAGANVLTF. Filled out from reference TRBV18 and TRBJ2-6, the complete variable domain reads NAGVMQNPRHLVRRRGQEARLRCSPMKGHSHVYWYRQLPEEGLKFMVYLQKENIIDESGMPKERFSAEFPKEGPSILRIQQVVRGDSAAYFCASSPLAAWAGANVLTFGAGSRLTVL.

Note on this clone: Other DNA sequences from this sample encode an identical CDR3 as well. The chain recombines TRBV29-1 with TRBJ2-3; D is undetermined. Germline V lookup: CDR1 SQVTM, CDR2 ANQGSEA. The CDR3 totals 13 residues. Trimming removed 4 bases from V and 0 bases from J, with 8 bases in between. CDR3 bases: TGCAGCGTTGTATCCGGGAGCACAGATACGCAGTATTTT. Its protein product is CSVVSGSTDTQYF.

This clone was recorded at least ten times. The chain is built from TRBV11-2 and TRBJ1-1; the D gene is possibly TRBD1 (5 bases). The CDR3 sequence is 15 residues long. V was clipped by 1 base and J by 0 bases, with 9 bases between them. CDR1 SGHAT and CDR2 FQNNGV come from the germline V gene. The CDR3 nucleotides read TGTGCCAGCAGCTTAGCCGGGGACCTGAACACTGAAGCTTTCTTT. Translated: CASSLAGDLNTEAFF.

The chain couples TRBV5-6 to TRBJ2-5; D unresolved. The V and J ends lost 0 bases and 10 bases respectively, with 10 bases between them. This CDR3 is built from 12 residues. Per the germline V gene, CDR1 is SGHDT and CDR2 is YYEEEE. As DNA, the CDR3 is TGTGCCAGCAGCTTGGGGTCTGCGGTCCAGTACTTC. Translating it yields CASSLGSAVQYF.

The CDR3 region has the DNA TGTGCCAGCAGCGGAACCGGGACTACCAATGAGCAGTTCTTC. Translated: CASSGTGTTNEQFF. The chain joins TRBV5-4 to TRBJ2-1, with 7 bases that match TRBD2. V dropped 4 bases and J dropped 6; count of bases not matched to a gene: 7. The CDR3 has 14 amino acids. From germline, CDR1 is SGHNT and CDR2 YYREEE (reference sequence).

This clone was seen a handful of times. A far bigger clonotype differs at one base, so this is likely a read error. The CDR3 coding sequence is TGTGCCAGCAGCGCGGGACTCTGGGGGGTGACCCAGTACTTC. As protein: CASSAGLWGVTQYF. The rearrangement links TRBV7-2 to TRBJ2-5; the D gene is possibly TRBD2 (6 bases). Deletions cut 5 bases from V and 7 bases from J, with 17 bases between. The CDR3 contains 14 residues. Germline V gives CDR1 SGHTA, CDR2 FQGNSA.

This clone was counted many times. The CDR3 protein is CASSLRSGRGYTDTQYF. The CDR3 region has the DNA TGTGCCAGCAGCTTACGTTCCGGGCGCGGATACACAGATACGCAGTATTTT. The chain employs TRBV7-2 and TRBJ2-3; D is uncertain. The CDR3 contains 17 residues. The V end lost 2 bases, the J end lost 2 bases, and 17 bases lay between the germline ends. Germline V gene sequence: CDR1 SGHTA, CDR2 FQGNSA.

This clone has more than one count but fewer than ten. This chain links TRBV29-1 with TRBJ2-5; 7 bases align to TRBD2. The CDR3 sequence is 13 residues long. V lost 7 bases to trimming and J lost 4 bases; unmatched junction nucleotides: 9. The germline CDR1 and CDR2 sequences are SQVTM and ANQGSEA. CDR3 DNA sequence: TGCAGCGGCGGCTGGGGGAGGGCAGAGACCCAGTACTTC. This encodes CSGGWGRAETQYF.

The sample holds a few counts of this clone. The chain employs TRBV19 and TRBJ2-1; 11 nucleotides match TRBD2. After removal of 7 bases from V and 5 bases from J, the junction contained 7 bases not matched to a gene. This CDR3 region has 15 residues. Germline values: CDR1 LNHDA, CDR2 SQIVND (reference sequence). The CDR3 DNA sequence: TGTGCCAGTACCATACTAGCGGGAGAAAACAATGAGCAGTTCTTC. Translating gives CASTILAGENNEQFF.

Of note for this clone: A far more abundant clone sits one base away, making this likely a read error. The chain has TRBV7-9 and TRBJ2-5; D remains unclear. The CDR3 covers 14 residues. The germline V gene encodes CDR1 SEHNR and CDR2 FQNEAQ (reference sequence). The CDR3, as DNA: TGTGCCATCAGCTTAGGTGTAGGGAAAGAGACCCAGTACTTC. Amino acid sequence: CAISLGVGKETQYF.

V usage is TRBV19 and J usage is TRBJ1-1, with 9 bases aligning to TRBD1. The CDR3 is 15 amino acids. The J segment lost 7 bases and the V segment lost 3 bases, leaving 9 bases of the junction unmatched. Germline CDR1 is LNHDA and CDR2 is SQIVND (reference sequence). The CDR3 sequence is CASSMSRTGVSEAFF. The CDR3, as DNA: TGTGCCAGTAGTATGTCACGGACAGGGGTGAGTGAAGCTTTCTTT.

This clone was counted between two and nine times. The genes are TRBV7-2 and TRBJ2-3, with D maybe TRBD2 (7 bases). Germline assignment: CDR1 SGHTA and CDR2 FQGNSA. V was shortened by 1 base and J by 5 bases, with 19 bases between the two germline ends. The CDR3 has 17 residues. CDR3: CASSLVGGAGTGDTQYF. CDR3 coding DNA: TGTGCCAGCAGCTTAGTAGGGGGGGCAGGAACAGGAGATACGCAGTATTTT.

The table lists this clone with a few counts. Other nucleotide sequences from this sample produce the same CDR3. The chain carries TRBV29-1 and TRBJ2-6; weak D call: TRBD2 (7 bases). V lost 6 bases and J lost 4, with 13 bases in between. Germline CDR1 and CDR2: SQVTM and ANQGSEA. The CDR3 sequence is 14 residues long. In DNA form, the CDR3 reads TGCAGCGTGGACGGGGGGCAGGGGGCCAACGTCCTGACTTTC. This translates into CSVDGGQGANVLTF.

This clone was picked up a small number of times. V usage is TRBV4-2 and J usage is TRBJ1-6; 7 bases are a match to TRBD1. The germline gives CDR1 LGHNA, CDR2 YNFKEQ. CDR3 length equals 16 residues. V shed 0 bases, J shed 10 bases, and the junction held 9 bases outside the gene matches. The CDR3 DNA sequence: TGTGCCAGCAGCCAAGATCCCCGACAGGGAGTCTCACCCCTCCACTTT. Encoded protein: CASSQDPRQGVSPLHF.

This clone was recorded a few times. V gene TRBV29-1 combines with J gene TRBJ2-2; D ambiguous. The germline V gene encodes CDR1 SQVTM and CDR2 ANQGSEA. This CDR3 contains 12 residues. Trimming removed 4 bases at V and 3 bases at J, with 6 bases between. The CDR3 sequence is CSVGSYTGELFF. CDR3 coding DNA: TGCAGCGTTGGATCCTACACCGGGGAGCTGTTTTTT.

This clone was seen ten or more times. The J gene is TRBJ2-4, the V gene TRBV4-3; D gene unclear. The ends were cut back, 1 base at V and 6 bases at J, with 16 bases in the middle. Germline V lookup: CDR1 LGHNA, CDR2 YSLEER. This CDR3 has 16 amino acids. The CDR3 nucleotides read TGCGCCAGCAGCCAAGGGGCTGCGCAGGAAGGAAACATTCAGTACTTC. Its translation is CASSQGAAQEGNIQYF.

DNA of the CDR3: TGTGCCAGCAGTGGCGACAGTAGCGGCATTCAGTACTTC. Translating it yields CASSGDSSGIQYF. The chain combines TRBV25-1 with TRBJ2-4; tentative D call: TRBD2 (6 bases). The V gene's germline CDR1 is MGHDK and CDR2 SYGVNS. Trimming pared 4 bases from V and 9 bases from J, leaving 13 bases between. CDR3 length: 13 residues. Supplemented by reference TRBV25-1 and TRBJ2-4, the full variable domain reads EADIYQTPRYLVIGTGKKITLECSQTMGHDKMYWYQQDPGMELHLIHYSYGVNSTEKGDLSSESTVSRIRTEHFPLTLESARPSHTSQYLCASSGDSSGIQYFGAGTRLSVL.

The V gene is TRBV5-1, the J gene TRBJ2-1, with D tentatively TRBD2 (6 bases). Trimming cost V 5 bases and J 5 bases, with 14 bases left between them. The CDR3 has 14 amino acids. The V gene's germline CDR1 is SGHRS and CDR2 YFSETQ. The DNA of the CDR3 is TGCGCCAGCAGACGGGGAGGCTGGGACAATGAGCAGTTCTTC. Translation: CASRRGGWDNEQFF.

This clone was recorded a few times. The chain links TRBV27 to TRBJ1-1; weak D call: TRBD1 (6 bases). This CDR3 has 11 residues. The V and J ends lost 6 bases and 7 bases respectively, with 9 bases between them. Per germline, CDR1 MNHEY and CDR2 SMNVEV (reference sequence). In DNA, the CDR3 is TGTGCCAGCAGGGGGGCATTTGAAGCTTTCTTT. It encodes CASRGAFEAFF.

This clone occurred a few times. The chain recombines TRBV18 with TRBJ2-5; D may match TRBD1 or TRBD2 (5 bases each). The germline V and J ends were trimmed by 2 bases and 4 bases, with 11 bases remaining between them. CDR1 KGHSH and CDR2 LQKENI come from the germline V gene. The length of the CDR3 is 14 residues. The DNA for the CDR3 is TGTGCCAGCTCACCAACGACGGGGCGAGAGACCCAGTACTTC. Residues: CASSPTTGRETQYF.

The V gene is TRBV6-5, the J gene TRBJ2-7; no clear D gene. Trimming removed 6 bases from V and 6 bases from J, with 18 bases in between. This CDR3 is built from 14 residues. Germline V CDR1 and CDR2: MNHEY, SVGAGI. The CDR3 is CASSARVGFSEQYV. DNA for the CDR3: TGTGCCAGCAGCGCACGAGTCGGGTTCTCCGAGCAGTACGTC.

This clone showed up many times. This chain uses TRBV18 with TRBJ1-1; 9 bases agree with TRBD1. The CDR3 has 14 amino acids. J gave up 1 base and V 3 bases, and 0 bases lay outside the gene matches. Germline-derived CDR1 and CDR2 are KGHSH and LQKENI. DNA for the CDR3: TGTGCCAGCTCACCGGGACAGGGGAACACTGAAGCTTTCTTT. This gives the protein CASSPGQGNTEAFF. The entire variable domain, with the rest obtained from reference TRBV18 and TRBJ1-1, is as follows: NAGVMQNPRHLVRRRGQEARLRCSPMKGHSHVYWYRQLPEEGLKFMVYLQKENIIDESGMPKERFSAEFPKEGPSILRIQQVVRGDSAAYFCASSPGQGNTEAFFGQGTRLTVV.

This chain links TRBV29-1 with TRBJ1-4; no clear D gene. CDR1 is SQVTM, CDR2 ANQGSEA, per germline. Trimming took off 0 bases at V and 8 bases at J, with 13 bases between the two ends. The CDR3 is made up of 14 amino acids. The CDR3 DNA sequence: TGCAGCGTTGAAGATCGGGGAGGGAGGGAAAAACTGTTTTTT. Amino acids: CSVEDRGGREKLFF.

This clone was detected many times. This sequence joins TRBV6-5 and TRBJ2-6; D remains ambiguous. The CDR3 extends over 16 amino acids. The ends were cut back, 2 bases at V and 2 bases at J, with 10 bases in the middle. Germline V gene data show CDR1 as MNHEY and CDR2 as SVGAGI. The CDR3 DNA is TGTGCCAGCAGTTACCAGACACAACCTGGGGCCAACGTCCTGACTTTC. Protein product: CASSYQTQPGANVLTF.

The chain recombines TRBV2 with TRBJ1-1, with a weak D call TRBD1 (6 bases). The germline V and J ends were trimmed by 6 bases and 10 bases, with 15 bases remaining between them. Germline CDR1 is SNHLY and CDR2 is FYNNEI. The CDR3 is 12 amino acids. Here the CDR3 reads CASRSGGVGAFF. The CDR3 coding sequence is TGTGCCAGCAGAAGCGGGGGCGTCGGAGCTTTCTTT.

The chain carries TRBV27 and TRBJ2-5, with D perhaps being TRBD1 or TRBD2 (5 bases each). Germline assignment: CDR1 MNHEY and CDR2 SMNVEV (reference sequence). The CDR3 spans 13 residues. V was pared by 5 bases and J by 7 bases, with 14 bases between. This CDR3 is CASSTDYRRTQYF. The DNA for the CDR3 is TGTGCCAGCAGTACAGACTACAGGAGGACCCAGTACTTC.

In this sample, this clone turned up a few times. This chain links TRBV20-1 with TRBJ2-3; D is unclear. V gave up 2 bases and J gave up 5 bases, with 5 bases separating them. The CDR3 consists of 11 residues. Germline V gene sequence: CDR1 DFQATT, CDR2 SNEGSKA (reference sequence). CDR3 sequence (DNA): TGCAGTGCTAGACAGAGAGATACGCAGTATTTT. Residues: CSARQRDTQYF.

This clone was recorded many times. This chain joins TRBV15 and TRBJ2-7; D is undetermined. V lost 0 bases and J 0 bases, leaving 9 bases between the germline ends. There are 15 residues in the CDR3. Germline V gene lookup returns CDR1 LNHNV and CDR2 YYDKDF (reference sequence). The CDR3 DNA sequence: TGTGCCACCAGCAGAGATCCACATGGCTCCTACGAGCAGTACTTC. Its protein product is CATSRDPHGSYEQYF.

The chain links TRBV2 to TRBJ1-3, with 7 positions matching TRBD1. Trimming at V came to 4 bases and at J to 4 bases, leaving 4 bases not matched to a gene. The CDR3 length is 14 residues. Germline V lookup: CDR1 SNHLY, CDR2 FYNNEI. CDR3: CASSAQGQGNTIYF. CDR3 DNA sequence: TGTGCCAGCAGTGCACAGGGACAGGGAAACACCATATATTTT.

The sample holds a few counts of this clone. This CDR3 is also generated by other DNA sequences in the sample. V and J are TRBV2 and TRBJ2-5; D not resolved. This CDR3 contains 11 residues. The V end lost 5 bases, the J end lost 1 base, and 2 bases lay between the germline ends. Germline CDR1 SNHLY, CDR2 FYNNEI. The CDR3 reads CASSLQETQYF. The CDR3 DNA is TGTGCCAGCAGTCTCCAAGAGACCCAGTACTTC.